This T cell receptor (beta chain) was sequenced for a study of response to subunit inactivated influenza vaccine. The germline V gene has CDR1 MDHEN and CDR2 SYDVKM. Unmatched junction bases numbered 13, after V lost 5 bases and J lost 8 bases. The length of the CDR3 is 16 residues. Via MiXCR, TCRdb re-called the RT-PCR reads, giving one row per CDR3 protein. The data hold 150,000 to 200,000 distinct CDR3 sequences, with approximately 12% observed a single time. This clonotype was observed a handful of times. These data are also associated with another study on T cells expressing NK-cell markers. From that second work: Making the TCR beta cDNA relied on 5'RACE template switching with UMIs.

The chain combines TRBV28 with TRBJ2-1, with 9 bases matching TRBD2. The material sequenced was CD8+ T cells sorted from PBMCs, taken 11 to 12 days after vaccination. The TCR originated in a man in his fifties or sixties who received an inactivated influenza vaccine. The CDR3, as DNA: TGTGCCAGCAGTCCCCTGGGGGTAGCGGGAGCGGATGAGCAGTTCTTC. Protein sequence: CASSPLGVAGADEQFF.